A single sample gave rise to the 20 T cell receptor beta chains below, sequenced in a study of blood T cell repertoires in COVID-19. Clones were read by immunoSEQ multiplex PCR, and TCRdb kept only the in-frame ones, dropping some. This table has over 150,000 clones, about 84% appearing once. Sequenced: peripheral blood. The receptors originated from a human donor in a cohort sampled during active COVID-19.

This chain uses TRBV3-1 (or the pseudogene TRBV3-2) with TRBJ1-1; TRBD1 might be the D (5 bases). CDR3 length equals 13 residues. Per germline, CDR1 LGHDT and CDR2 YNNKEL (reference sequence). V shed 4 bases and J shed 3 bases, with 9 bases lying between them. The CDR3 loop reads CASSPGLDTEAFF. For the CDR3, the DNA is TGTGCCAGCAGCCCAGGGCTCGACACTGAAGCTTTCTTT.

This chain joins TRBV4-1 and TRBJ1-2, with D possibly matching TRBD1 (6 bases). Germline CDR1 and CDR2: MGHRA and YSYEKL. V lost 10 bases and J lost 4, with 19 bases in between. The CDR3 has 14 residues. CDR3 protein: CATRPGEGGYGYTF. CDR3 sequence (DNA): TGCGCCACCCGACCAGGGGAAGGAGGCTATGGCTACACCTTC.

This clone appeared once. This chain links TRBV7-2 with TRBJ1-5; the match to TRBD1 covers 7 bases. Looked up from germline, CDR1 is SGHTA and CDR2 is FQGNSA. Trimming took 2 bases from V and 2 from J; bases not matched to a gene: 3. There are 15 residues in the CDR3. The CDR3 DNA is TGTGCCAGCAGCTTAAGAGGGGGCGGCAATCAGCCCCAGCATTTT. Its protein is CASSLRGGGNQPQHF. The complete variable domain, with remaining parts taken from reference TRBV7-2 and TRBJ1-5, reads GAGVSQSPSNKVTEKGKDVELRCDPISGHTALYWYRQSLGQGLEFLIYFQGNSAPDKSGLPSDRFSAERTGGSVSTLTIQRTQQEDSAVYLCASSLRGGGNQPQHFGDGTRLSIL.

CDR3 in amino acids: CATSPGQATYEQYF. The CDR3 nucleotides are TGTGCCACTTCGCCGGGACAGGCTACCTACGAGCAGTACTTC. The rearrangement uses TRBV6-6 and TRBJ2-7; 8 positions agree with TRBD1. The V gene end was trimmed by 10 bases and the J gene end by 2 bases; junction bases not matched to a gene: 10. This CDR3 comprises 14 residues. Germline CDR1 is MNHNY and CDR2 is SVGAGI (reference sequence).

The rearrangement links TRBV10-2 to TRBJ1-1; D perhaps matches TRBD1 (5 bases). V dropped 4 bases and J dropped 1 base, with 7 bases sitting between them. Germline loops: CDR1 WSHSY, CDR2 SAAADI. The CDR3 length is 13 residues. CDR3 in amino acids: CASSATENTEAFF. The CDR3 nucleotides are TGCGCCAGCAGTGCGACAGAGAACACTGAAGCTTTCTTT.

The chain combines TRBV18 with TRBJ1-3; 8 bases map to TRBD1. This CDR3 has 15 amino acids. Germline lookup yields CDR1 KGHSH and CDR2 LQKENI. After removal of 6 bases from V and 0 bases from J, the junction contained 4 bases not matched to a gene. CDR3 region: CASSSGGHSGNTIYF. The CDR3 DNA is TGTGCCAGCTCTTCAGGGGGCCACTCTGGAAACACCATATATTTT.

The chain links TRBV19 to TRBJ1-5; D may be TRBD1 (5 bases). The V gene's germline CDR1 is LNHDA and CDR2 SQIVND (reference sequence). The CDR3 has 15 amino acids. V lost 8 bases and J lost 1, with 15 bases in between. The CDR3 here is CASRPQGISNQPQHF. The CDR3 coding sequence is TGTGCCAGTCGGCCCCAGGGTATCAGCAATCAGCCCCAGCATTTT. Full variable domain (outside the CDR3, taken from reference TRBV19 and TRBJ1-5): DGGITQSPKYLFRKEGQNVTLSCEQNLNHDAMYWYRQDPGQGLRLIYYSQIVNDFQKGDIAEGYSVSREKKESFPLTVTSAQKNPTAFYLCASRPQGISNQPQHFGDGTRLSIL.

The chain couples TRBV6-5 to TRBJ2-1; possible D gene TRBD2, 6 bases. CDR1 is MNHEY, CDR2 SVGAGI, per germline. This CDR3 contains 14 residues. Trimming removed 0 bases from V and 6 bases from J, with 9 bases in between. The CDR3 loop reads CASSYSGGLNEQFF. In DNA form, the CDR3 reads TGTGCCAGCAGTTACTCGGGAGGCCTCAATGAGCAGTTCTTC.

V usage is TRBV13 and J usage is TRBJ1-1; possible D gene TRBD1, 5 bases. Germline CDR1 is PRHDT and CDR2 is FYEKMQ (reference sequence). The length of the CDR3 is 15 residues. V lost 5 bases and J lost 5, with 18 bases in between. In nucleotides, the CDR3 is TGTGCCAGCAGCCCGCCCGCTTGGGGGGGTACTGAAGCTTTCTTT. It is translated as CASSPPAWGGTEAFF.

This clone was observed a single time. The rearrangement links TRBV19 to TRBJ2-1; no clear D. Germline CDR1 LNHDA, CDR2 SQIVND (reference sequence). The CDR3 spans 15 residues. With 3 bases removed from V and 8 bases from J, the gap between germline ends came to 17 bases. This CDR3 is CASSIALFSGDEQFF. The CDR3 DNA reads as TGTGCCAGTAGTATCGCCCTATTCTCGGGTGATGAGCAGTTCTTC.

V usage is TRBV19 and J usage is TRBJ1-5; D unclear. CDR3 length equals 12 residues. Trimming took 4 bases from V and 6 from J, leaving 7 bases between them. In germline, CDR1 is LNHDA, CDR2 SQIVND (reference sequence). In DNA, the CDR3 is TGTGCCAGTAGTAGAGGGAGTCAGCCCCAGCATTTT. Its translation: CASSRGSQPQHF.

V is TRBV11-2 and J is TRBJ1-2; D perhaps matches TRBD1 (6 bases). V was clipped by 5 bases and J by 5 bases, with 21 bases between them. This CDR3 is built from 16 residues. In germline, CDR1 is SGHAT, CDR2 FQNNGV. CDR3 DNA sequence: TGTGCCAGCAGCCCGACTAAAGCGGGGGGCGGGTATGGCTACACCTTC. As protein: CASSPTKAGGGYGYTF.

This sequence joins TRBV27 and TRBJ1-1; 8 positions match TRBD1. This CDR3 contains 16 residues. Germline V CDR1 and CDR2: MNHEY, SMNVEV (reference sequence). The junction had 10 bases not matched to a gene; V was cut back by 3 bases and J by 4 bases. The CDR3 is CASSFTGGEGVTEAFF. Here the CDR3 DNA reads TGTGCCAGCAGTTTCACAGGGGGTGAGGGGGTCACTGAAGCTTTCTTT.

The chain employs TRBV5-1 and TRBJ2-7; 11 bases align to TRBD2. J lost 0 bases, V lost 7 bases, and 9 bases had no gene match. CDR1 SGHRS and CDR2 YFSETQ come from the germline V gene. This CDR3 is 16 amino acids long. This CDR3 reads CASHSSGGSGSYEQYF. The DNA of the CDR3 is TGCGCCAGCCACTCTAGCGGGGGGTCTGGCTCCTACGAGCAGTACTTC.

V and J are TRBV2 and TRBJ2-3, with D maybe TRBD2 (5 bases). V lost 6 bases to trimming and J lost 6 bases, with 16 bases between them. This CDR3 has 14 amino acids. Per the germline V gene, CDR1 is SNHLY and CDR2 is FYNNEI. CDR3 loop: CASRAGIQVDTQYF. DNA of the CDR3: TGTGCCAGCAGGGCCGGGATTCAGGTTGATACGCAGTATTTT.

The J gene is TRBJ1-2, the V gene TRBV27; TRBD1 aligns across 9 bases. The CDR3 runs to 14 residues. With 2 bases clipped from V and 7 bases from J, the junction kept 5 bases outside the gene matches. Germline V gene data show CDR1 as MNHEY and CDR2 as SMNVEV (reference sequence). CDR3 sequence reads: CASSLTTGGGGYTF. CDR3 bases: TGTGCCAGCAGTTTAACAACAGGGGGCGGTGGCTACACCTTC.

V usage is TRBV4-1 and J usage is TRBJ1-6, with 9 bases aligning to TRBD1. The length of the CDR3 is 17 residues. The trim removed 2 bases at V and 8 bases at J, leaving 10 bases unmatched. The germline CDR1 and CDR2 sequences are MGHRA and YSYEKL. The CDR3 DNA reads TGCGCCAGCAGCCAAAAGATTGGGACAGGGTGGGATTCACCCCTCCACTTT. This codes for CASSQKIGTGWDSPLHF.

The chain recombines TRBV4-1 with TRBJ2-5, with TRBD2 matching over 9 bases. V gave up 6 bases and J gave up 5 bases; unmatched junction bases: 4. Germline CDR1 and CDR2: MGHRA and YSYEKL. CDR3 size: 13 residues. This CDR3 reads CASRGLAGETQYF. CDR3 nucleotides: TGCGCCAGCAGAGGGCTAGCGGGGGAGACCCAGTACTTC.

The chain employs TRBV11-1 and TRBJ2-1, with 11 bases lining up with TRBD1. Germline V lookup: CDR1 SGHAT, CDR2 FQDESV (reference sequence). With V trimmed by 5 bases and J by 7 bases, 7 bases remained unmatched. The CDR3 is made up of 15 amino acids. CDR3 DNA: TGTGCCAGCAGCAGGACAGGGGGCCGGGTAAATGAGCAGTTCTTC. Protein: CASSRTGGRVNEQFF.

This clone was detected only once. The genes are TRBV28 and TRBJ1-5; the D gene is possibly TRBD1 (6 bases). The CDR3 has 15 amino acids. V lost 3 bases and J lost 7, with 16 bases in between. The germline gives CDR1 MDHEN, CDR2 SYDVKM. CDR3 DNA: TGTGCCAGCAGTTTCGGGGGGCGGACCGGGCAGCCCCAGCATTTT. Its translation: CASSFGGRTGQPQHF.